The 9 T cell receptor beta chains below all came from one sample that was sequenced in a study of blood T cells in healthy people across ages. Alongside a J-beta primer mix, a sample-barcoded 5' primer served in a second PCR lasting about 7 to 12 cycles. A single record per CDR3 protein comes from TCRdb applying MiXCR to the 5' RACE reads. Here the sample spans more than 750,000 distinct CDR3 sequences, almost 30% being singletons. These same records also appear under a second study, on T cells of mothers and their children.

The sample taken for sequencing was blood. The receptor source for this set is a woman between 40 and 55 years old in good health.

This clonotype showed up many times. The chain carries TRBV7-2 and TRBJ2-5; 7 bases line up with TRBD1. Germline trimming cut 1 base from V and 3 bases from J; bases unmatched to any gene: 8. The germline V gene has CDR1 SGHTA and CDR2 FQGNSA. The CDR3 sequence is 16 residues long. Here the CDR3 DNA reads TGTGCCAGCAGCTTAGGTGCTTACAGGGGTGAAGAGACCCAGTACTTC. Translated, it gives CASSLGAYRGEETQYF.

Concerning this clonotype itself: A single base separates this from a much larger clone, so it may be a read error. The genes are TRBV12-3 or TRBV12-4 and TRBJ2-6, with D possibly TRBD1 on 5 matching bases. CDR3 length: 12 residues. The CDR3: CASRPGANVRTF. CDR3 DNA sequence: TGTGCCAGCAGGCCTGGGGCCAACGTCCGGACTTTC.

V usage is TRBV3-1 and J usage is TRBJ2-7, with 9 bases identical to TRBD1. The CDR3 sequence is 15 residues long. Trimming removed 1 base from V and 3 bases from J; junction bases left unmatched: 4. Per the germline V gene, CDR1 is LGHDT and CDR2 is YNNKEL (reference sequence). The CDR3 DNA reads as TGTGCCAGCAGCCAAGGGGGACAGGGAAGCTACGAGCAGTACTTC. Translating gives CASSQGGQGSYEQYF.

CDR3 sequence reads: CATSSVRQGGNQPQHF. The CDR3 DNA reads as TGTGCCACCAGCAGCGTTCGACAGGGTGGCAATCAGCCCCAGCATTTT. The chain uses TRBV15 and TRBJ1-5; TRBD1 agrees at 7 bases. The germline V gene encodes CDR1 LNHNV and CDR2 YYDKDF (reference sequence). The V segment lost 3 bases and the J segment 2 bases; nucleotides outside the gene matches: 7. This CDR3 contains 16 residues. Based on the CDR3 plus reference TRBV15 and TRBJ1-5, the full variable domain is DAMVIQNPRYQVTQFGKPVTLSCSQTLNHNVMYWYQQKSSQAPKLLFHYYDKDFNNEADTPDNFQSRRPNTSFCFLDIRSPGLGDTAMYLCATSSVRQGGNQPQHFGDGTRLSIL.

Only a few counts were recorded for this clonotype. The rearrangement links TRBV5-6 to TRBJ2-5, with unresolved D. The germline V gene encodes CDR1 SGHDT and CDR2 YYEEEE. This CDR3 has 14 amino acids. V lost 4 bases to trimming and J lost 4 bases, with 14 bases between them. CDR3 in DNA: TGTGCCAGCAGCCCCCTAGACGCCCCAGAGACCCAGTACTTC. It codes for CASSPLDAPETQYF.

This sequence joins TRBV15 and TRBJ2-2; D unclear. The germline V gene encodes CDR1 LNHNV and CDR2 YYDKDF (reference sequence). Trimming stripped 8 bases from V and 0 bases from J, with 10 bases between. The CDR3 runs 14 residues. The CDR3 reads CATRIDTNTGELFF. The CDR3 region has the DNA TGTGCCACCCGAATCGACACGAACACCGGGGAGCTGTTTTTT. Full variable domain (remainder filled in from reference TRBV15 and TRBJ2-2): DAMVIQNPRYQVTQFGKPVTLSCSQTLNHNVMYWYQQKSSQAPKLLFHYYDKDFNNEADTPDNFQSRRPNTSFCFLDIRSPGLGDTAMYLCATRIDTNTGELFFGEGSRLTVL.

The rearrangement links TRBV25-1 to TRBJ2-7, with D perhaps matching TRBD2 (5 bases). The germline V gene has CDR1 MGHDK and CDR2 SYGVNS. The CDR3 loop spans 17 amino acids. V was pared by 1 base and J by 3 bases, with 19 bases between. The CDR3 region is CASSESSCFGNGYEQYF. The DNA of the CDR3 is TGTGCCAGCAGTGAATCAAGCTGTTTCGGGAACGGCTACGAGCAGTACTTC.

The chain is built from TRBV7-9 and TRBJ2-7; maybe TRBD1 (5 bases). V gave up 5 bases and J gave up 3 bases, with 20 bases separating them. The germline CDR1 and CDR2 sequences are SEHNR and FQNEAQ (reference sequence). The CDR3 runs 16 residues. CDR3 in DNA: TGTGCCAGCAGCACTACGGACATGAAGGAGAGCTACGAGCAGTACTTC. Its translation is CASSTTDMKESYEQYF.

This chain connects TRBV7-3 to TRBJ2-3, with D possibly being TRBD2 (6 bases). V lost 5 bases and J 0 bases, leaving 21 bases between the germline ends. The CDR3 spans 18 residues. Germline V gene sequence: CDR1 SGHTA, CDR2 FQGTGA. Here the CDR3 DNA reads TGTGCCAGCAGCGGATCGGAGGGAGGTGGCCCCAGCACAGATACGCAGTATTTT. Protein: CASSGSEGGGPSTDTQYF.